The next 11 T cell receptor beta chains were all read from a single sample in a study of response to subunit inactivated influenza vaccine. TCRdb re-called the RT-PCR reads through MiXCR, storing one row per CDR3 protein. This sample carries over 750,000 distinct CDR3 sequences, around 20% of them seen once, and the ten largest clones take 9.5% to 13%. This material consisted of PBMCs from blood, taken around 5 days after vaccination. The receptors derive from a man aged 45-65 years who received an inactivated influenza vaccine.

In this sample, this clonotype turned up a few times. The gene calls are TRBV20-1 and TRBJ2-5; D remains unclear. The CDR3 length is 12 residues. V was trimmed by 6 bases and J by 1 base, leaving 9 bases between them. Germline V lookup: CDR1 DFQATT, CDR2 SNEGSKA (reference sequence). DNA of the CDR3: TGCAGTGCCGTTATCGGCCAAGAGACCCAGTACTTC. It yields the protein CSAVIGQETQYF.

This clonotype was observed many times. The chain has TRBV28 and TRBJ2-1, with D unclear. The CDR3 is 17 amino acids. CDR1 is MDHEN, CDR2 SYDVKM, per germline. Between the trimmed V and J ends, which lost 6 bases and 0 bases, there was a span of 18 bases. The CDR3 spells CASSRNRARSSYNEQFF. Here the CDR3 DNA reads TGTGCCAGCAGCCGGAATCGTGCTAGGAGCTCCTACAATGAGCAGTTCTTC.

The chain has TRBV4-1 and TRBJ2-1; 9 bases match TRBD2. V was clipped by 3 bases and J by 4 bases; unmatched bases: 4. This CDR3 region has 15 residues. The germline CDR1 and CDR2 sequences are MGHRA and YSYEKL. CDR3 bases: TGCGCCAGCAGCCATAGCGGGGGCAGTTACAATGAGCAGTTCTTC. Protein sequence: CASSHSGGSYNEQFF.

The chain links TRBV27 to TRBJ2-4; D not certain. V was pared by 2 bases and J by 0 bases, with 5 bases between. The CDR3 extends over 14 amino acids. Germline assignment: CDR1 MNHEY and CDR2 SMNVEV (reference sequence). The CDR3 loop is CASSLKGAKNIQYF. The DNA for the CDR3 is TGTGCCAGCAGTTTAAAGGGAGCCAAAAACATTCAGTACTTC.

This clonotype was picked up a small number of times. The V gene is TRBV24-1, the J gene TRBJ2-5; 10 nucleotides line up with TRBD1. J was trimmed by 4 bases and V by 2 bases; bases with no gene match: 3. The V gene's germline CDR1 is KGHDR and CDR2 SFDVKD. The CDR3 consists of 15 residues. CDR3 in amino acids: CATSDSGQGSETQYF. CDR3 bases: TGTGCCACCAGTGATTCGGGACAGGGGTCAGAGACCCAGTACTTC.

This clonotype has at least ten counts. The J gene is TRBJ2-7, the V gene TRBV6-5; 7 bases agree with TRBD1. The germline V gene has CDR1 MNHEY and CDR2 SVGAGI. The ends lost 6 bases at V and 3 bases at J; junction bases unmatched: 2. The CDR3 totals 12 residues. The CDR3: CASRQGSYEQYF. CDR3 DNA: TGTGCCAGCAGACAGGGGAGCTACGAGCAGTACTTC.

This rearrangement joins TRBV5-1 to TRBJ2-7, with D unclear. The CDR3 length is 12 residues. Germline V gene sequence: CDR1 SGHRS, CDR2 YFSETQ. The V end lost 0 bases, the J end lost 5 bases, and 6 bases lay between the germline ends. The CDR3 nucleotides read TGCGCCAGCAGCTTGGACCTGAACGAGCAGTACTTC. Its protein is CASSLDLNEQYF.

This clonotype was counted between two and nine times. The chain employs TRBV5-5 and TRBJ1-6; D possibly corresponds to TRBD1 (5 bases). The germline V and J ends were trimmed by 0 bases and 18 bases, with 13 bases remaining between them. The CDR3 sequence is 12 residues long. Germline CDR1 SGHKS, CDR2 YYEKEE (reference sequence). CDR3 nucleotide sequence: TGTGCCAGCAGCTTGGCCGGGGGGGAGAACCACTTT. Translated: CASSLAGGENHF.

The V and J genes are TRBV20-1 and TRBJ2-7, with D possibly being TRBD2 (5 bases). CDR3 length: 13 residues. The V gene lost 3 bases and the J gene lost 3 bases, with 12 bases spanning the gap. Germline V gene data show CDR1 as DFQATT and CDR2 as SNEGSKA (reference sequence). The CDR3 reads CSASRTYLYEQYF. The CDR3 DNA follows: TGCAGTGCTAGTCGGACTTACCTCTACGAGCAGTACTTC.

This clonotype was observed a handful of times. The chain links TRBV12-3 or TRBV12-4 to TRBJ2-7, with 7 bases lining up with TRBD1. V trimming: 5 bases; J trimming: 6 bases; junction bases outside the gene matches: 10. The CDR3 sequence is 14 residues long. CDR3 sequence: CASSPQGMLGEQYF. In DNA, the CDR3 is TGTGCCAGCAGTCCACAGGGGATGCTGGGCGAGCAGTACTTC.

The rearrangement links TRBV28 to TRBJ2-4, with 7 bases that match TRBD1. Germline V gene lookup returns CDR1 MDHEN and CDR2 SYDVKM. V was pared by 9 bases and J by 2 bases, with 4 bases of the junction left unmatched. This CDR3 region has 13 residues. This CDR3 is CASKQGSKNIQYF. CDR3 coding DNA: TGTGCCAGTAAACAGGGGTCCAAAAACATTCAGTACTTC.